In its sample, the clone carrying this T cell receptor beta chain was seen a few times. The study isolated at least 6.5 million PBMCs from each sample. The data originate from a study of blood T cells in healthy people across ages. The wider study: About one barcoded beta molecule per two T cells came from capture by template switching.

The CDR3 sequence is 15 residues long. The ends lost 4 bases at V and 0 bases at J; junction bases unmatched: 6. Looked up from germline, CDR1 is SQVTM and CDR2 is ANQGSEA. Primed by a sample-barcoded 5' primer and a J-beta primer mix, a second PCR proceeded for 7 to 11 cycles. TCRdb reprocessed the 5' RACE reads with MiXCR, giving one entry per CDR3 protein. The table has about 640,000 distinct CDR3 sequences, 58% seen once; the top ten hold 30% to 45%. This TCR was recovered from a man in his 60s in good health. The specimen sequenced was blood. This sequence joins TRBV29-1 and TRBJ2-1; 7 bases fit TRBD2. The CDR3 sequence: CSVAAGTTSYNEQFF. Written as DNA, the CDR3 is TGCAGCGTTGCAGCGGGGACTACCTCCTACAATGAGCAGTTCTTC.